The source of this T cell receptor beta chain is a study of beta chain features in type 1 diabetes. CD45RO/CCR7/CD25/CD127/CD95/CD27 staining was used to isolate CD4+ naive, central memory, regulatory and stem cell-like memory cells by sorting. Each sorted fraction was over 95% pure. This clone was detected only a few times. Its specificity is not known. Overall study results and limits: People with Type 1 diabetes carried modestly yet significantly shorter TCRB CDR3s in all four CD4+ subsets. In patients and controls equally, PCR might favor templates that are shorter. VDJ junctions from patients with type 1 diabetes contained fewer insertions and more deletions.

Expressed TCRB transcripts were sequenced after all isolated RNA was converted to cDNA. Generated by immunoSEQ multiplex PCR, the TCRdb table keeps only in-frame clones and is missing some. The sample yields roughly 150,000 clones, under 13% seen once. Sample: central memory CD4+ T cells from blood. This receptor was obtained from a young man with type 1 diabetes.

The DNA for the CDR3 is TGTGCCAGCAGTGTAAGGCGAGGGGGAGACACTGAAGCTTTCTTT. It translates to CASSVRRGGDTEAFF. The genes are TRBV2 and TRBJ1-1; maybe TRBD1 (6 bases). Trimming stripped 4 bases from V and 3 bases from J, with 15 bases between. The CDR3 extends over 15 amino acids. In germline, CDR1 is SNHLY, CDR2 FYNNEI.